These T cell receptor beta chains were read from a single sample in a study of regulatory T cells in long-lasting Graves disease. TCRdb re-called the multiplex PCR reads with MiXCR, one entry per CDR3 protein. Here the sample spans 400,000 to 450,000 distinct CDR3 sequences, around 17% being singletons. These sequences were also reported in another study, on T cells in Graves' hyperthyroidism and ophthalmopathy.

Sample: peripheral blood mononuclear cells (PBMCs), taken at new diagnosis, from a patient treated with antithyroid drugs. Receptors were obtained from a woman under 40 with Graves disease. Each CDR3 is given with its conserved first and last residue. D genes are given only for firm matches. Clone size is given for some rows only: seen once, a few or many times, or a class if the clone is expanded.

CDR3 DNA	CDR3 protein	clone size	V gene	J gene	D gene
TGTGCCTGGAGTAGGGGTCACAGGGGAGGTCAGCCCCAGCATTTT	CAWSRGHRGGQPQHF	many	TRBV30	TRBJ1-5	TRBD1
TGTGCCAGCAAACCTAGCGAGTACAATGAGCAGTTCTTC	CASKPSEYNEQFF	many	TRBV27	TRBJ2-1	NA
TGTGCCAGCAGTCCCTTGAATGCGGGAGTGGGCAATGAGCAGTTCTTC	CASSPLNAGVGNEQFF	many	TRBV28	TRBJ2-1	TRBD2
TGTGCCAGCAGTCTCGCTAGCGGGAGTTATGAGCAGTTCTTC	CASSLASGSYEQFF	NA	TRBV11-3	TRBJ2-1	TRBD2
TGCAGCGTTGACCGAGACCTAATTTTTCGCAGGAGGGGTTACGAGCAGTACTTC	CSVDRDLIFRRRGYEQYF	many	TRBV29-1	TRBJ2-7	NA
TGCAGTGCTAGAGACGACCCGGGTAAAGCTTTCTTT	CSARDDPGKAFF	many	TRBV20-1	TRBJ1-1	NA
TGCGCCAGCAGTGAGCGGGTAGAAGGCTACACCTTC	CASSERVEGYTF	NA	TRBV10-1	TRBJ1-2	NA
TGCAGTGCTAGAGTAGGCCGCCTACGCGAGCAGTACTTC	CSARVGRLREQYF	NA	TRBV20-1	TRBJ2-7	NA
TGTGCCAGCAGTTACGGGCAGTCCTACGAGCAGTACTTC	CASSYGQSYEQYF	many	TRBV6-5	TRBJ2-7	NA
TGCAGTGCTAGCGAGACAGGGAGAGATCCGAATGAGCAGTTCTTC	CSASETGRDPNEQFF	many	TRBV20-1	TRBJ2-1	TRBD1
TGCGCCAGCAGCCAACCTACGAGGCAGGCGGGAGGGACAGATACGCAGTATTTT	CASSQPTRQAGGTDTQYF	NA	TRBV4-1	TRBJ2-3	TRBD2
TGCGCCAGCAGCTTGGCGCTCGGCGGGGGTGGGGGCTACGAGCAGTACTTC	CASSLALGGGGGYEQYF	few	TRBV5-1	TRBJ2-7	TRBD2
TGTGCCACCAGCCGGGACAGACTCTCCTATAATTCACCCCTCCACTTT	CATSRDRLSYNSPLHF	NA	TRBV15	TRBJ1-6	TRBD1
TGCAGTGCTAGGTGGACAGGTACCTATGGCTACACCTTC	CSARWTGTYGYTF	few	TRBV20-1	TRBJ1-2	TRBD1
TGTGCCAGCAGCGCCAGGGGCACAGATACGCAGTATTTT	CASSARGTDTQYF	NA	TRBV12-3/TRBV12-4	TRBJ2-3	NA
TGCGCCAGCAGCCCGGGACTGCGACCCTACGAGCAGTACTTC	CASSPGLRPYEQYF	NA	TRBV5-1	TRBJ2-7	NA
TGTGCCAGCAGTTTTAGAGGGAGGGCCCTCGAGCAGTACTTC	CASSFRGRALEQYF	NA	TRBV27	TRBJ2-7	TRBD2